The 15 T cell receptor beta chains below were found in one sample sequenced in a study of cytomegalovirus exposure and HLA in healthy donors. Vbeta (60) and Jbeta (13) primers were used in the PCR. Only in-frame clones appear in the TCRdb table, and some are missing; sequencing was by immunoSEQ multiplex PCR. The data contain approximately 100,000 clones, approximately 80% of them singletons. Material: PBMCs. The source is a woman aged 18-29 years in good health and CMV-seropositive.

About this clone: This CDR3 fails to terminate in the conserved phenylalanine or tryptophan, so it likely reflects a read error. This chain uses TRBV9 with TRBJ2-4, with 7 bases lining up with TRBD1. This CDR3 is 14 amino acids long. From germline, CDR1 is SGDLS and CDR2 YYNGEE. With V trimmed by 4 bases and J by 11 bases, 12 bases remained unmatched. The CDR3 region is CASSQSGTAAFQYV. Here the CDR3 DNA reads TGTGCCAGCAGCCAATCCGGGACAGCAGCTTTTCAGTACGTC.

V is TRBV4-1 and J is TRBJ2-3; a possible D gene is TRBD1 (6 bases). In germline, CDR1 is MGHRA, CDR2 YSYEKL. CDR3 length: 14 amino acids. The V gene lost 4 bases and the J gene lost 4 bases, with 12 bases spanning the gap. This CDR3 is CASSRLQGADTQYF. In DNA, the CDR3 is TGCGCCAGCAGCCGGCTACAGGGAGCAGATACGCAGTATTTT.

The CDR3 loop is CASSQETSGDLYEQYF. In DNA, the CDR3 is TGCGCCAGCAGCCAAGAGACTAGCGGGGACCTCTACGAGCAGTACTTC. The chain carries TRBV4-1 and TRBJ2-7; 11 nucleotides align to TRBD2. This CDR3 contains 16 residues. The V gene's germline CDR1 is MGHRA and CDR2 YSYEKL. Trimming at V came to 0 bases and at J to 3 bases, leaving 4 bases not matched to a gene.

The gene calls are TRBV28 and TRBJ2-3, with 16 bases aligning to TRBD2. Germline-derived CDR1 and CDR2 are MDHEN and SYDVKM. Unmatched junction bases numbered 13, after V lost 6 bases and J lost 1 base. The CDR3 is made up of 20 amino acids. The CDR3: CASSPQGLAGGLEGTDTQYF. In DNA, the CDR3 is TGTGCCAGCAGCCCACAGGGACTAGCGGGAGGGCTTGAGGGCACAGATACGCAGTATTTT.

This chain uses TRBV11-2 with TRBJ2-1; 8 bases fit TRBD1. V gave up 3 bases and J gave up 8 bases; unmatched junction bases: 9. Germline CDR1 is SGHAT and CDR2 is FQNNGV. The CDR3 length is 15 residues. The CDR3 DNA is TGTGCCAGCAGCTTCGGACAGGGTACCGGCTATGAGCAGTTCTTC. Translation: CASSFGQGTGYEQFF.

This clone was detected a few times. The V and J genes are TRBV6-5 and TRBJ2-3, with TRBD2 matching 13 bases. Germline CDR1 is MNHEY and CDR2 is SVGAGI. This CDR3 is 15 amino acids long. After removal of 4 bases from V and 5 bases from J, the junction contained 3 bases not matched to a gene. The DNA for the CDR3 is TGTGCCAGCAGTTCAGGACTAGCGGGAGTAGATACGCAGTATTTT. Translation gives CASSSGLAGVDTQYF.

Comments on this clone: The same CDR3 arises from other DNA sequences in this sample as well. V is TRBV28 and J is TRBJ1-5; 7 bases align to TRBD1. CDR3 length: 15 residues. V was clipped by 2 bases and J by 4 bases; unmatched bases: 5. Germline V gives CDR1 MDHEN, CDR2 SYDVKM. This CDR3 reads CASSLVSGGNQPQHF. The CDR3 nucleotides are TGTGCCAGCAGTTTAGTTTCAGGGGGAAATCAGCCCCAGCATTTT.

The chain combines TRBV19 with TRBJ2-7; D perhaps matches TRBD2 (5 bases). CDR1 is LNHDA, CDR2 SQIVND, per germline (reference sequence). The CDR3 spans 12 residues. V was shortened by 9 bases and J by 5 bases, with 14 bases between the two germline ends. The CDR3 DNA is TGTGCCAGATCAACTAGTTTTCACGAGCAGTACTTC. Protein: CARSTSFHEQYF.

To note about this clone: Given a much more abundant clone one base away, this may be a read error. The chain recombines TRBV5-6 with TRBJ1-1; 9 bases match TRBD1. V was clipped by 3 bases and J by 6 bases; unmatched bases: 3. This CDR3 comprises 13 residues. The V gene's germline CDR1 is SGHDT and CDR2 YYEEEE. CDR3 DNA: TGTGCCAGCAGCTGGGGGACAGGGCCTGAAGCTTTCTTT. Its translation is CASSWGTGPEAFF.

V usage is TRBV28 and J usage is TRBJ1-2, with 8 positions matching TRBD1. The CDR3 is made up of 20 amino acids. Trimming cost V 7 bases and J 6 bases; bases outside gene matches: 28. Germline CDR1 and CDR2: MDHEN and SYDVKM. The CDR3 is CASKVAHELADRGGGNGYTF. CDR3 DNA sequence: TGTGCCAGCAAGGTCGCCCATGAGTTGGCTGACAGGGGAGGGGGGAATGGCTACACCTTC.

The chain recombines TRBV6-5 with TRBJ2-1; tentatively, D is TRBD1 (6 bases). This CDR3 spans 15 amino acids. The ends were cut back, 5 bases at V and 4 bases at J, with 15 bases in the middle. Per the germline V gene, CDR1 is MNHEY and CDR2 is SVGAGI. The CDR3 sequence: CASSIQRGSYNEQFF. DNA of the CDR3: TGTGCCAGCAGTATTCAAAGGGGGTCTTACAATGAGCAGTTCTTC.

V is TRBV6-5 and J is TRBJ2-3, with unresolved D. V lost 6 bases and J 6 bases, leaving 10 bases between the germline ends. There are 12 residues in the CDR3. The germline CDR1 and CDR2 sequences are MNHEY and SVGAGI. The CDR3 sequence is CASSHGPDTQYF. The CDR3 nucleotides are TGTGCCAGCAGCCATGGGCCGGATACGCAGTATTTT.

The chain combines TRBV7-3 with TRBJ1-1, with 7 bases fitting TRBD1. Germline trimming cut 5 bases from V and 6 bases from J; bases unmatched to any gene: 6. Germline V lookup: CDR1 SGHTA, CDR2 FQGTGA. The length of the CDR3 is 13 residues. CDR3 loop: CASSTGQVAEAFF. CDR3 DNA sequence: TGTGCCAGCAGCACCGGACAGGTGGCTGAAGCTTTCTTT.

The chain is built from TRBV6-1 and TRBJ2-7; 7 bases map to TRBD1. The CDR3 is made up of 12 amino acids. The germline gives CDR1 MNHNS, CDR2 SASEGT. CDR3 coding DNA: TGTGCAACCGGGACAGATGCCTACGAGCAGTACTTC. This translates into CATGTDAYEQYF.

The V call is TRBV5-1, the J call TRBJ2-7, with D unclear. Looked up from germline, CDR1 is SGHRS and CDR2 is YFSETQ. V lost 0 bases to trimming and J lost 3 bases, with 10 bases between them. This CDR3 is built from 14 residues. CDR3 DNA sequence: TGCGCCAGCAGCTTGGGCGGATCTAACTACGAGCAGTACTTC. Its protein product is CASSLGGSNYEQYF. Full variable domain (missing parts from reference TRBV5-1 and TRBJ2-7): KAGVTQTPRYLIKTRGQQVTLSCSPISGHRSVSWYQQTPGQGLQFLFEYFSETQRNKGNFPGRFSGRQFSNSRSEMNVSTLELGDSALYLCASSLGGSNYEQYFGPGTRLTVT.